Listed below are T cell receptor beta chains from one sample, sequenced in a study of blood T cell repertoires in COVID-19. Sequenced by immunoSEQ multiplex PCR; TCRdb stores in-frame clones only, minus some. The data show about 470,000 clones, roughly 87% seen once. Sequencing was carried out using PBMCs or T cells enriched from blood (not recorded which). The receptors stem from a woman aged 18-29 years who had recovered from COVID-19. CDR3s include the opening cysteine and the closing phenylalanine or tryptophan. The D gene is left open where the match is weak. For some rows the clone size is stated as once, few or many, or as a class when expanded; others skip it.

-,few,TRBV5-1,TRBJ2-7,13,CASSAQGVNEQYF,TGCGCCAGCAGCGCCCAGGGCGTCAACGAGCAGTACTTC
TRBD1,-,TRBV27,TRBJ1-2,15,CASSRYRAGGDGYTF,TGTGCCAGCAGCCGCTATCGAGCAGGGGGCGATGGCTACACCTTC
-,-,TRBV28,TRBJ1-1,12,CASRGGNTEAFF,TGTGCCAGCAGGGGGGGTAACACTGAAGCTTTCTTT
TRBD1,-,TRBV19,TRBJ2-7,15,CASSKDRFNSYEQYF,TGTGCCAGTAGTAAGGACAGGTTTAACTCCTACGAGCAGTACTTC
TRBD1,once,TRBV9,TRBJ1-1,19,CASSALKPGQTLLNTEAFF,TGTGCCAGCAGCGCGCTCAAGCCGGGACAGACCCTCTTGAACACTGAAGCTTTCTTT
-,few,TRBV11-2,TRBJ2-1,14,CASSLDFGRDEQFF,TGTGCCAGCAGCTTAGATTTTGGGCGGGATGAGCAGTTCTTC
TRBD1,-,TRBV7-8,TRBJ1-5,15,CASSSDMDRNQPQHF,TGTGCCAGCAGCTCAGACATGGACAGGAATCAGCCCCAGCATTTT
TRBD1,once,TRBV2,TRBJ2-3,14,CASNPGQETDTQYF,TGTGCCAGCAATCCGGGACAGGAGACAGATACGCAGTATTTT
TRBD2,once,TRBV6-5,TRBJ2-1,16,CASSSRASGDYNEQFF,TGTGCCAGCAGTTCTCGCGCTAGCGGAGATTACAATGAGCAGTTCTTC
TRBD1,-,TRBV19,TRBJ1-6,15,CASSIIGTVNSPLHF,TGTGCCAGTAGTATTATCGGGACAGTCAATTCACCCCTCCACTTT
-,once,TRBV7-2,TRBJ2-3,16,CASSLFGGLSTDTQYF,TGTGCCAGCAGCTTATTCGGGGGGCTTAGCACAGATACGCAGTATTTT
-,-,TRBV3-1/TRBV3-2,TRBJ1-2,16,CASSQGGGRDHYGYTF,TGTGCCAGCAGCCAAGGGGGGGGTCGGGATCACTATGGCTACACCTTC
-,once,TRBV3-1/TRBV3-2,TRBJ2-5,13,CASSGTRGETQYF,TGTGCCAGCAGCGGGACCCGGGGGGAGACCCAGTACTTC
-,-,TRBV2,TRBJ2-3,14,CASSWGRGEDTQYF,TGTGCCAGCAGTTGGGGCAGGGGAGAAGATACGCAGTATTTT
TRBD2,-,TRBV28,TRBJ2-2,15,CATRGPGGSTGELFF,TGTGCCACCCGCGGCCCGGGGGGGTCCACCGGGGAGCTGTTTTTT
TRBD1,-,TRBV25-1,TRBJ1-1,16,CASSSFTGTGNTEAFF,TGTGCCAGCAGTTCATTTACCGGGACAGGGAACACTGAAGCTTTCTTT
-,-,TRBV2,TRBJ2-7,10,CASRYYEQYF,TGTGCCAGCAGATACTACGAGCAGTACTTC
TRBD1,-,TRBV30,TRBJ1-4,14,CAWQGTGTNEKLFF,TGTGCCTGGCAAGGGACAGGGACTAATGAAAAACTGTTTTTT